One sample yielded the 12 T cell receptor beta chains listed below, sequenced in a study of identical twins. MiXCR, run by TCRdb on the 5' RACE reads, gives a single entry per CDR3 protein. The data hold around 160,000 distinct CDR3 sequences, with roughly 3.3% observed a single time. The sample taken for sequencing was memory T cells sorted from blood. The receptors derive from a man younger than 30 in good health.

The table lists this clonotype with many counts. The V call is TRBV29-1, the J call TRBJ2-7, with 9 bases aligning to TRBD1. This CDR3 is built from 13 residues. Germline V gene lookup returns CDR1 SQVTM and CDR2 ANQGSEA. Trimming at V came to 4 bases and at J to 5 bases, leaving 6 bases not matched to a gene. The chain's CDR3 is CSVAQRQGDEQYV. Written as DNA, the CDR3 is TGCAGCGTTGCCCAACGACAGGGGGACGAGCAGTACGTC.

This clonotype was picked up many times. The DNA for the CDR3 is TGCAGTGCTAGCGGGAGAGTTAATGAGCAGTTCTTC. Amino acid sequence: CSASGRVNEQFF. The V and J genes are TRBV20-1 and TRBJ2-1; possibly TRBD2 for D (6 bases). The CDR3 spans 12 residues. V was cut by 3 bases and J by 7 bases, with 10 bases left in between. In germline, CDR1 is DFQATT, CDR2 SNEGSKA (reference sequence).

Comment on this clonotype: This clone may be a read error of a much larger clone one base away. The genes are TRBV7-9 and TRBJ2-7; D is undetermined. The germline V gene has CDR1 SEHNR and CDR2 FQNEAQ (reference sequence). The CDR3 has 11 residues. The CDR3 DNA follows: TGTGCCAGCAGCTTCACGGTGGAGCAGAACTTC. Translated: CASSFTVEQNF.

Many counts were recorded for this clonotype. This chain uses TRBV7-6 with TRBJ2-1; 12 bases fit TRBD2. The J segment lost 10 bases and the V segment lost 3 bases, leaving 10 bases of the junction unmatched. Germline CDR1 is SGHVS and CDR2 is FNYEAQ. CDR3 length: 16 amino acids. CDR3 coding DNA: TGTGCCAGCAGCTTTCTTAGGACTAGCGGGATAGGCGAGCAGTTCTTC. Protein: CASSFLRTSGIGEQFF.

This clonotype was seen ten or more times. V is TRBV5-1 and J is TRBJ2-1, with a tentative D call TRBD1 (5 bases). The germline V gene has CDR1 SGHRS and CDR2 YFSETQ. The V gene lost 4 bases and the J gene lost 7 bases, with 18 bases spanning the gap. CDR3 size: 15 residues. CDR3 coding DNA: TGCGCCAGCAGCCTAGGACACCGGGTTATAAATGAGCAGTTCTTC. Translation: CASSLGHRVINEQFF.

In its sample, this clonotype was seen many times. The CDR3 is CASSPADSYNEQFF. Here the CDR3 DNA reads TGCGCCAGCAGCCCCGCGGACTCCTACAATGAGCAGTTCTTC. J is TRBJ2-1 and V is TRBV5-1; D uncertain. V dropped 4 bases and J dropped 0 bases, with 8 bases sitting between them. Germline assignment: CDR1 SGHRS and CDR2 YFSETQ. The CDR3 loop spans 14 amino acids. The full variable domain, completed using reference TRBV5-1 and TRBJ2-1, is KAGVTQTPRYLIKTRGQQVTLSCSPISGHRSVSWYQQTPGQGLQFLFEYFSETQRNKGNFPGRFSGRQFSNSRSEMNVSTLELGDSALYLCASSPADSYNEQFFGPGTRLTVL.

There are many counts of this clonotype. V and J are TRBV24-1 and TRBJ2-5; possibly TRBD1 for D (5 bases). The germline V gene encodes CDR1 KGHDR and CDR2 SFDVKD. There are 15 residues in the CDR3. V lost 3 bases to trimming and J lost 5 bases, with 15 bases between them. CDR3 nucleotide sequence: TGTGCCACCAGTGATCGACTCATGGGGCGGGAGACCCAGTACTTC. The encoded protein is CATSDRLMGRETQYF.

This clonotype was observed at least ten times. The chain carries TRBV11-2 and TRBJ2-6; 11 bases map to TRBD1. V gave up 2 bases and J gave up 2 bases; unmatched junction bases: 5. Germline-derived CDR1 and CDR2 are SGHAT and FQNNGV. This CDR3 comprises 18 residues. The CDR3, as DNA: TGTGCCAGCAGCTTACGAGGGACAGGGGGGACTGGGGCCAACGTCCTGACTTTC. It is translated as CASSLRGTGGTGANVLTF.

This clonotype was seen at least ten times. The V gene is TRBV10-3, the J gene TRBJ2-1; 8 nucleotides match TRBD2. This CDR3 contains 14 residues. Trimming at V came to 8 bases and at J to 4 bases, leaving 7 bases not matched to a gene. Germline V gene sequence: CDR1 ENHRY, CDR2 SYGVKD. The chain's CDR3 is CAISSGGLYNEQFF. CDR3 DNA: TGTGCCATCTCATCGGGAGGGCTGTACAATGAGCAGTTCTTC.

This clonotype was found many times. V and J are TRBV20-1 and TRBJ1-2, with D perhaps TRBD1 (6 bases). Germline V gene sequence: CDR1 DFQATT, CDR2 SNEGSKA (reference sequence). V was trimmed by 6 bases and J by 4 bases, leaving 15 bases between them. This CDR3 comprises 13 residues. The CDR3 sequence is CSADKGGLYGYTF. The CDR3 coding sequence is TGCAGTGCCGACAAAGGGGGGCTCTATGGCTACACCTTC.

This clonotype was picked up many times. This rearrangement joins TRBV27 to TRBJ2-6; D might be TRBD1 or TRBD2, each matching 5 bases. Looked up from germline, CDR1 is MNHEY and CDR2 is SMNVEV (reference sequence). Trimming pared 6 bases from V and 2 bases from J, leaving 20 bases between. The CDR3 runs to 18 residues. CDR3 loop: CASRLPTGTSAGANVLTF. In nucleotides, the CDR3 is TGTGCCAGCAGACTCCCTACCGGGACCTCGGCTGGGGCCAACGTCCTGACTTTC. Supplemented by reference TRBV27 and TRBJ2-6, the full variable domain reads EAQVTQNPRYLITVTGKKLTVTCSQNMNHEYMSWYRQDPGLGLRQIYYSMNVEVTDKGDVPEGYKVSRKEKRNFPLILESPSPNQTSLYFCASRLPTGTSAGANVLTFGAGSRLTVL.

In its sample, this clonotype was seen many times. The V gene is TRBV2, the J gene TRBJ2-3, with TRBD2 matching 7 bases. This CDR3 has 14 amino acids. V shed 4 bases and J 3 bases; nucleotides not matched to a gene: 4. In germline, CDR1 is SNHLY, CDR2 FYNNEI. CDR3 residues: CASSVSSGTDTQYF. The CDR3 coding sequence is TGTGCCAGCAGTGTGTCTAGCGGAACAGATACGCAGTATTTT.